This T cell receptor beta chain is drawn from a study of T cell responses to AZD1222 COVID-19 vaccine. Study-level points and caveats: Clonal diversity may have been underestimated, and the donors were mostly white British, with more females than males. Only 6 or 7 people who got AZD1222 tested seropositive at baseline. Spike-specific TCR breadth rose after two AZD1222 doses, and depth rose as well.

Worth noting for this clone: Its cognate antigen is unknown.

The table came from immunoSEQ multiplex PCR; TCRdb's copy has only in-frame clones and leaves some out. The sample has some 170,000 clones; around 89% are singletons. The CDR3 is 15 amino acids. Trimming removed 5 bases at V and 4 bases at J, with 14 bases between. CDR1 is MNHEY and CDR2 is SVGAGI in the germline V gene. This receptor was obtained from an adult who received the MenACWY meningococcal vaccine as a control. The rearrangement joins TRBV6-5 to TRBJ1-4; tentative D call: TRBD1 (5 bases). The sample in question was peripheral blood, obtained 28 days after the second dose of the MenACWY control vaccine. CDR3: CASSHPSGGNEKLFF. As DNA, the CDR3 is TGTGCCAGCAGTCACCCTTCCGGGGGTAATGAAAAACTGTTTTTT.